This T cell receptor (beta chain) was documented in a study of CD8+ T cells in alopecia areata. Turning to the study itself: Those patients who were treated received oral tofacitinib, which was given at 5 to 10 mg twice daily for moderate-to-severe alopecia areata.

Extracted RNA was reverse transcribed into cDNA, the sequencing template. Assay used: immunoSEQ multiplex PCR; TCRdb lists only in-frame clones, some missing. The repertoire consists of 35,000 to 50,000 clones, with around 71% occurring once and the leading ten covering 21%. A word on this clone: The antigen is unknown.

Treatment specified: oral pan-JAK inhibitor, 5-10 mg twice daily. The CDR3 covers 13 residues. The germline V gene encodes CDR1 MNHEY and CDR2 SMNVEV (reference sequence). V lost 8 bases, J lost 2 bases, and 11 bases lay in between. General observations from the study: Normal skin contains resident alphabeta T cells, and these are also sequenced in scalp samples. Scalp clonality, together with expanded CD8+ clones among the top 100, fell significantly with tofacitinib.

The TCR was taken from a human donor with alopecia areata. The specimen comprised CD8+ T cells sorted from blood, sampled at week 4, from a patient treated with tofacitinib. The chain is built from TRBV27 and TRBJ2-3, with D unclear. Here the CDR3 reads CASRAPLTDTQYF. CDR3 sequence (DNA): TGTGCCAGCCGGGCGCCCCTCACAGATACGCAGTATTTT.